The sequence of this T cell receptor beta chain was determined in a study of cytomegalovirus exposure and HLA in healthy donors. Germline V CDR1 and CDR2: MDHEN, SYDVKM. The CDR3 totals 15 residues. J lost 3 bases, V lost 6 bases, and 6 bases had no gene match. Produced via immunoSEQ multiplex PCR; TCRdb's table is partial and in-frame only. The sample has fewer than 250,000 clones; 85% to 90% are singletons. The V call is TRBV28, the J call TRBJ2-7; 12 nucleotides agree with TRBD2. The sample was PBMCs. This sequence was found in a young man in good health and CMV-seronegative. The CDR3 is CASRFGTSGFYEQYF. The CDR3 nucleotides are TGTGCCAGCAGATTCGGGACTAGCGGGTTCTACGAGCAGTACTTC.